What follows are 16 T cell receptor beta chains derived from one specimen sequenced in a study of graft-versus-host responses after intestinal transplantation. Here immunoSEQ multiplex PCR was the method, and the copy in TCRdb shows in-frame clones only, minus some. The sample carries under 50,000 clones, over 90% recorded once. This specimen was PBMCs, taken 700 to 750 days after intestinal transplantation. These TCRs come from a human patient who received an intestinal transplant, so some T cells may come from the graft donor.

This clone was observed a single time. The genes are TRBV4-3 and TRBJ2-3; unclear D gene. V dropped 5 bases and J dropped 3 bases, with 12 bases sitting between them. Per germline, CDR1 LGHNA and CDR2 YSLEER. The CDR3 consists of 14 residues. CDR3 sequence: CASSRVEGTDTQYF. The DNA of the CDR3 is TGCGCCAGCAGCAGGGTAGAAGGGACAGATACGCAGTATTTT.

The chain employs TRBV10-2 and TRBJ2-7, with D possibly matching TRBD1 (6 bases). The germline V gene has CDR1 WSHSY and CDR2 SAAADI. The length of the CDR3 is 12 residues. Trimming pared 5 bases from V and 7 bases from J, leaving 12 bases between. The CDR3 loop is CASSNNREEQYF. The CDR3 DNA follows: TGCGCCAGCAGTAATAACAGGGAGGAGCAGTACTTC.

This chain links TRBV20-1 with TRBJ1-1, with D maybe TRBD1 (6 bases). From germline, CDR1 is DFQATT and CDR2 SNEGSKA (reference sequence). V was pared by 4 bases and J by 5 bases, with 8 bases between. The CDR3 loop spans 11 amino acids. CDR3 coding DNA: TGCAGTGCTAAAGGGGGGACTGAAGCTTTCTTT. It translates to CSAKGGTEAFF.

The rearrangement links TRBV6-5 to TRBJ2-7; TRBD1 might be the D (6 bases). V was trimmed by 6 bases and J by 0 bases, leaving 12 bases between them. This CDR3 has 14 residues. Germline assignment: CDR1 MNHEY and CDR2 SVGAGI. The CDR3 sequence: CASRAGTHSYEQYF. The CDR3 DNA follows: TGTGCCAGCAGGGCCGGGACACACTCCTACGAGCAGTACTTC.

The CDR3 nucleotides read TGCGCCAGCAGCCCGCGACAGGGACGGGCGAATGAAAAACTGTTTTTT. It codes for CASSPRQGRANEKLFF. The chain has TRBV5-1 and TRBJ1-4; 7 bases fit TRBD1. Germline loops: CDR1 SGHRS, CDR2 YFSETQ. Trimming took 4 bases from V and 5 from J; bases not matched to a gene: 11. The CDR3 runs to 16 residues.

This rearrangement joins TRBV9 to TRBJ2-5; D ambiguous. The CDR3 extends over 14 amino acids. Germline assignment: CDR1 SGDLS and CDR2 YYNGEE. V lost 3 bases and J lost 5, with 14 bases in between. The CDR3 DNA reads as TGTGCCAGCAGCGCCGACTTGGCGGTGGAGACCCAGTACTTC. It translates to CASSADLAVETQYF.

This clone occurred a few times. The chain employs TRBV10-2 and TRBJ2-1; D remains unclear. The ends were cut back, 10 bases at V and 5 bases at J, with 9 bases in the middle. This CDR3 is 11 amino acids long. The germline V gene encodes CDR1 WSHSY and CDR2 SAAADI. CDR3 coding DNA: TGCGCCACCACTCTAAACAATGAGCAGTTCTTC. Its translation is CATTLNNEQFF.

The V gene is TRBV6-1, the J gene TRBJ2-1; D gene uncertain. Trimming cost V 2 bases and J 7 bases, with 9 bases left between them. CDR1 MNHNS and CDR2 SASEGT come from the germline V gene. This CDR3 is built from 13 residues. CDR3 DNA sequence: TGTGCCAGCAGTGAATTCAGTCTTAATGAGCAGTTCTTC. Translation: CASSEFSLNEQFF.

J is TRBJ2-1 and V is TRBV6-6; 7 bases fit TRBD2. Germline lookup yields CDR1 MNHNY and CDR2 SVGAGI (reference sequence). The CDR3 length is 14 residues. J gave up 8 bases and V 2 bases, and 6 bases lay outside the gene matches. As DNA, the CDR3 is TGTGCCAGCAGTTACGGGCGGGAGAGTCATGAGCAGTTCTTC. This translates into CASSYGRESHEQFF.

This rearrangement joins TRBV7-9 to TRBJ1-2; TRBD1 aligns across 9 bases. With V trimmed by 5 bases and J by 2 bases, 15 bases remained unmatched. The V gene's germline CDR1 is SEHNR and CDR2 FQNEAQ (reference sequence). This CDR3 comprises 18 residues. CDR3 bases: TGTGCCAGCAGCGACTCCTGGGACAGGGAGAGAAGCAACTATGGCTACACCTTC. Amino acid sequence: CASSDSWDRERSNYGYTF.

The chain links TRBV5-1 to TRBJ2-7, with D perhaps matching TRBD1 (5 bases). The V and J ends lost 1 base and 3 bases respectively, with 14 bases between them. The CDR3 extends over 15 amino acids. Germline CDR1 reads SGHRS; CDR2 reads YFSETQ. The CDR3 reads CASSLTQGRNYEQYF. The CDR3 region has the DNA TGCGCCAGCAGCTTGACGCAGGGCCGGAACTACGAGCAGTACTTC.

V is TRBV30 and J is TRBJ1-3; no clear D. Germline assignment: CDR1 GTSNPN and CDR2 SVGIG (reference sequence). V lost 5 bases and J 0 bases, leaving 11 bases between the germline ends. The CDR3 loop spans 14 amino acids. CDR3 nucleotides: TGTGCCTGGCTGCCGGCCAACTCTGGAAACACCATATATTTT. Translation gives CAWLPANSGNTIYF. Full variable domain (outside the CDR3, taken from reference TRBV30 and TRBJ1-3): SQTIHQWPATLVQPVGSPLSLECTVEGTSNPNLYWYRQAAGRGLQLLFYSVGIGQISSEVPQNLSASRPQDRQFILSSKKLLLSDSGFYLCAWLPANSGNTIYFGEGSWLTVV.

V usage is TRBV27 and J usage is TRBJ1-2; no clear D gene. The germline V gene encodes CDR1 MNHEY and CDR2 SMNVEV (reference sequence). The CDR3 is 13 amino acids. Trimming shortened V by 3 bases and J by 4 bases, and 9 bases separated the two germline ends. The DNA of the CDR3 is TGTGCCAGCAGTTTCGGGTCGGGCTATGGCTACACCTTC. Residues: CASSFGSGYGYTF.

V is TRBV19 and J is TRBJ1-5; 9 bases map to TRBD1. There are 20 residues in the CDR3. Trimming took 4 bases from V and 2 from J; bases not matched to a gene: 18. The germline V gene encodes CDR1 LNHDA and CDR2 SQIVND (reference sequence). CDR3 bases: TGTGCCAGTAGTAACAACCTCCGGGACAGGGCTTTTAAGGGCAATCAGCCCCAGCATTTT. Translated: CASSNNLRDRAFKGNQPQHF. Complete variable domain (other parts from reference TRBV19 and TRBJ1-5): DGGITQSPKYLFRKEGQNVTLSCEQNLNHDAMYWYRQDPGQGLRLIYYSQIVNDFQKGDIAEGYSVSREKKESFPLTVTSAQKNPTAFYLCASSNNLRDRAFKGNQPQHFGDGTRLSIL.

The chain employs TRBV5-4 and TRBJ2-5; 8 bases agree with TRBD2. This CDR3 spans 14 amino acids. V dropped 1 base and J dropped 5; count of bases not matched to a gene: 4. Germline V gene data show CDR1 as SGHNT and CDR2 as YYREEE (reference sequence). CDR3 in amino acids: CASSLTSGRETQYF. In nucleotides, the CDR3 is TGTGCCAGCAGCTTGACTAGCGGTAGGGAGACCCAGTACTTC.

This chain joins TRBV2 and TRBJ2-5; 10 bases agree with TRBD1. The V gene's germline CDR1 is SNHLY and CDR2 FYNNEI. Trimming removed 6 bases from V and 1 base from J; junction bases left unmatched: 17. CDR3 length equals 19 residues. The CDR3 region is CASSTTGTGVGYGQETQYF. The CDR3 DNA reads TGTGCCAGCAGCACTACCGGGACAGGGGTTGGGTACGGCCAAGAGACCCAGTACTTC.